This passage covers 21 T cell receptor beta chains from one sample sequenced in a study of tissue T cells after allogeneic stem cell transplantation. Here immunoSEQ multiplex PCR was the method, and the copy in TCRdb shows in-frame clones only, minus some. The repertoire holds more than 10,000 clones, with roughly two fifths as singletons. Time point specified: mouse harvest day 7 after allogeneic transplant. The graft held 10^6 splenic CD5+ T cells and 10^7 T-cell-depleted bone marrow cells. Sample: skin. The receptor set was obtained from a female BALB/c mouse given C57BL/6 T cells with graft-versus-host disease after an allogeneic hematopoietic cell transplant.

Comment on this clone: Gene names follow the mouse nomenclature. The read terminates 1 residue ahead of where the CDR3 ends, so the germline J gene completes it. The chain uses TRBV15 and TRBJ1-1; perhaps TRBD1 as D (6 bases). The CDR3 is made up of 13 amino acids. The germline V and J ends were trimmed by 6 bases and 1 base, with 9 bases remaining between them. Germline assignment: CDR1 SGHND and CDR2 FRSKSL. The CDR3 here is CASRAQGNTEVFF. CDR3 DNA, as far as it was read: TGTGCCAGCAGGGCACAGGGAAACACAGAAGTCTTC.

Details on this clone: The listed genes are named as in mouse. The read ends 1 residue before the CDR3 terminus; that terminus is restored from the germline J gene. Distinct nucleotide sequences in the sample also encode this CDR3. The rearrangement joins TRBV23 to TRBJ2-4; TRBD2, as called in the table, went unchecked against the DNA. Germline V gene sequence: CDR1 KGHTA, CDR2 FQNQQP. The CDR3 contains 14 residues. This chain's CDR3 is CSSSQDWGKNTLYF. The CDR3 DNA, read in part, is TGTTCCAGCAGTCAGGACTGGGGGAAAAACACCTTGTAC.

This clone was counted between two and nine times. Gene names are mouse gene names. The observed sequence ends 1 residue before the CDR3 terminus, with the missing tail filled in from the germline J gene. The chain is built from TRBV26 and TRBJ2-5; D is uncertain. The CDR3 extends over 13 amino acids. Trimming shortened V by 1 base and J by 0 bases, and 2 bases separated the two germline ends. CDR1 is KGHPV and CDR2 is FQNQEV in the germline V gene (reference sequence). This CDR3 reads CASSLYNQDTQYF. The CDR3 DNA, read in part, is TGTGCCAGCAGTCTGTACAACCAAGACACCCAGTAC.

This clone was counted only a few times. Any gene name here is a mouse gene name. This CDR3 reads CASGWTDSGNTLYF. The CDR3 bases that were read are TGTGCCAGCGGTTGGACAGATTCTGGAAATACGCTCTAT. J is TRBJ1-3 and V is TRBV13-2; a possible D gene is TRBD1 (6 bases). The CDR3 is cut off 1 residue early in the read; its end comes from the germline J gene. Germline V gene sequence: CDR1 NNHNN, CDR2 SYGAGS (reference sequence). CDR3 length equals 14 residues. V was clipped by 4 bases and J by 0 bases, with 8 bases between them.

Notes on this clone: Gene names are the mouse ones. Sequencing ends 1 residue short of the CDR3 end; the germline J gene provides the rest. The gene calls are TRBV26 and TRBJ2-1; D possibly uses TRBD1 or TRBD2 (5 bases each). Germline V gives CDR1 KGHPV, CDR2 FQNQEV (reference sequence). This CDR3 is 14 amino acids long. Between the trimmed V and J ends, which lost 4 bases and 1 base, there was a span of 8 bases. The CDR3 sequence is CASSRDANYAEQFF. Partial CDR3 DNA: TGTGCCAGCAGTCGGGACGCGAACTATGCTGAGCAGTTC.

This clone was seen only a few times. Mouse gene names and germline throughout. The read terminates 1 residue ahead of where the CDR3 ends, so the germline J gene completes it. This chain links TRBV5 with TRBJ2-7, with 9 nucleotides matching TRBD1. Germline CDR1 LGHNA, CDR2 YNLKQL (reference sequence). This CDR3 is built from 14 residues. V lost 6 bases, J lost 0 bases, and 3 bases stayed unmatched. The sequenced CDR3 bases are TGTGCCAGCAGGGGGACAGGGCACTCCTATGAACAGTAC. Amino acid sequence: CASRGTGHSYEQY. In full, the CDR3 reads CASRGTGHSYEQYF.

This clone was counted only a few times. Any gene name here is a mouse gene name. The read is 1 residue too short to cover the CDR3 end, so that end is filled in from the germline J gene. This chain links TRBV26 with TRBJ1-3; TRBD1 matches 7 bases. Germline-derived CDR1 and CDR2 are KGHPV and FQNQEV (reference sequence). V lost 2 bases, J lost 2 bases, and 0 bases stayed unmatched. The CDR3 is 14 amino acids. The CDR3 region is CASSLTGAGNTLYF. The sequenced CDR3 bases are TGTGCCAGCAGTCTGACAGGGGCTGGAAATACGCTCTAT.

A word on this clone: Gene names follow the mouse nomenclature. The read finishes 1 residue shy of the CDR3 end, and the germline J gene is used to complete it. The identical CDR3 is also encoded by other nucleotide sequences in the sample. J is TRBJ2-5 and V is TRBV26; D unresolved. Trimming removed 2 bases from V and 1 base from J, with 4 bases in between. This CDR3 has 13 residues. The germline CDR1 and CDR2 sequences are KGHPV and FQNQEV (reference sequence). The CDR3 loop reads CASSLGHQDTQYF. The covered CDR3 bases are TGTGCCAGCAGTCTGGGGCACCAAGACACCCAGTAC.

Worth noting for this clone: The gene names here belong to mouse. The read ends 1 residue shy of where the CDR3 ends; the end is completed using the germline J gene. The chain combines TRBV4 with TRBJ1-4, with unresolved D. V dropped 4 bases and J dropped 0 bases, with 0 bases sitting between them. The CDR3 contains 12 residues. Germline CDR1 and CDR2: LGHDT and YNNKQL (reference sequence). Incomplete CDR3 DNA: TGTGCCAGCAGCTTTTCCAACGAAAGATTATTT. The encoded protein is CASSFSNERLF. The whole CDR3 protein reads CASSFSNERLFF.

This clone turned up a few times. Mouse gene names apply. The covered CDR3 bases are TGTGCCAGCAGCTTAGTTGCTGAGCAGTTC. Amino acids: CASSLVAEQF. The whole CDR3 sequence is CASSLVAEQFF. V usage is TRBV3 and J usage is TRBJ2-1; D is ambiguous. The CDR3 end lies 1 residue beyond the end of the read and is filled in from the germline J gene. The CDR3 totals 11 residues. Trimming removed 1 base at V and 6 bases at J, with 1 base between. Germline V gives CDR1 SNHLY, CDR2 FYNGKV (reference sequence).

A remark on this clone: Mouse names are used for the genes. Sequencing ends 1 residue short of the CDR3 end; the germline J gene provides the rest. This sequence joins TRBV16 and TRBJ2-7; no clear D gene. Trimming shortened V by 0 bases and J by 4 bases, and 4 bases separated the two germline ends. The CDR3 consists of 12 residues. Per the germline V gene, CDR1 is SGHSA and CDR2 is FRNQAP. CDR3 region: CASSLDRYEQYF. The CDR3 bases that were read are TGTGCAAGCAGCTTAGATCGATATGAACAGTAC.

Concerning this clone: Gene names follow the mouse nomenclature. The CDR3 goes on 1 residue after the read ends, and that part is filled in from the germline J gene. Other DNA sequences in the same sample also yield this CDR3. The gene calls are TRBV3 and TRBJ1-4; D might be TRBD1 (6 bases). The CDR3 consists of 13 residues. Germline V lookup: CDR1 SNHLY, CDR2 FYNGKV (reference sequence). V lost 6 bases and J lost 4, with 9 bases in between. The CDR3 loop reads CASSRDNNERLFF. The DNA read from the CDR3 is TGTGCCAGCAGTCGGGACAACAACGAAAGATTATTT.

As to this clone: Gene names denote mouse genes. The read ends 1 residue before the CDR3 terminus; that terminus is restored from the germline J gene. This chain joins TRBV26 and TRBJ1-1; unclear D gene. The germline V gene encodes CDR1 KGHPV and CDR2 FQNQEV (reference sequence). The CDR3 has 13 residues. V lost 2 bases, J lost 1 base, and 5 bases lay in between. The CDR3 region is CASSLPGNTEVFF. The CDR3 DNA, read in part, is TGTGCCAGCAGTCTGCCAGGGAACACAGAAGTCTTC.

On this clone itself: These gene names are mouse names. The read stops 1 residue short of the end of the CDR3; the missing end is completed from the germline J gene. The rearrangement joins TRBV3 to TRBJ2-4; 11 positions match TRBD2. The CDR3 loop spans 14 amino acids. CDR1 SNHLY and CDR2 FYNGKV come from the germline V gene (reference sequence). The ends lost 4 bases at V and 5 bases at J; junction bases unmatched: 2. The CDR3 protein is CASSSTGGVNTLYF. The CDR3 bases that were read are TGTGCCAGCAGCTCGACTGGGGGGGTAAACACCTTGTAC.

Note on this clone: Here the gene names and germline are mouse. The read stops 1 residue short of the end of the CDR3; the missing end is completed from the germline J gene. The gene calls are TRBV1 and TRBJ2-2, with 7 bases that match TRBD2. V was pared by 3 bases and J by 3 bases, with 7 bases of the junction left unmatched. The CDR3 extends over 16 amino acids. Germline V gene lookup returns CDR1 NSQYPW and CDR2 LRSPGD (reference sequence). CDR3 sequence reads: CTCSALTLGDTGQLYF. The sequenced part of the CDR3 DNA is TGCACCTGCAGTGCTCTCACTCTGGGGGACACCGGGCAGCTCTAC.

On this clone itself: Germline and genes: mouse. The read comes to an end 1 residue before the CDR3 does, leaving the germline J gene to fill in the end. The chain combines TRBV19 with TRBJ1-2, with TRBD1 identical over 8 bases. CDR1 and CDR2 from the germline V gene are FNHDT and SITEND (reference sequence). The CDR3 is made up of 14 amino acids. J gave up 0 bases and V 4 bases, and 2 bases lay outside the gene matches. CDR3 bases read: TGTGCCAGCAGTTCGACAGGGGCAAACTCCGACTACACC. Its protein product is CASSSTGANSDYT. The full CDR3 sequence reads CASSSTGANSDYTF.

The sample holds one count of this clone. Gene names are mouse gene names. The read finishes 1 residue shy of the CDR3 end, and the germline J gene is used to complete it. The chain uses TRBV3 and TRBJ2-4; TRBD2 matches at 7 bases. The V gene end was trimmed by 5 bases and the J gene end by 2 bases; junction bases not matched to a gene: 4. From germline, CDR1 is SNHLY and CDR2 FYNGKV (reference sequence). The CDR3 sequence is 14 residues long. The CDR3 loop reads CASSHGLVQNTLYF. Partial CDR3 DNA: TGTGCCAGCAGCCACGGACTGGTTCAAAACACCTTGTAC.

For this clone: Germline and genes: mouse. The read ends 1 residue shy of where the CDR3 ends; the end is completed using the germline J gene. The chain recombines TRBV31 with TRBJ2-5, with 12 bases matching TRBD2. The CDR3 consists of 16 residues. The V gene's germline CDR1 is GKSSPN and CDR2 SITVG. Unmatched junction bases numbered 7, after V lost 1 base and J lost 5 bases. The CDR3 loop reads CAWSPPRTGGGDTQYF. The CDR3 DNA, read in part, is TGTGCCTGGAGTCCTCCACGGACTGGGGGGGGAGACACCCAGTAC.

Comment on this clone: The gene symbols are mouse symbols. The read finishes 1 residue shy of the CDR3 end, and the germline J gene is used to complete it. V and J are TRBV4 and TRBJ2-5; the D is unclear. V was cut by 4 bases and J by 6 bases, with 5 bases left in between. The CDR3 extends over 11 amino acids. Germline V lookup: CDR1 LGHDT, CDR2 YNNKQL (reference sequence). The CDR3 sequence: CASSLQDTQYF. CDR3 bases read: TGTGCCAGCAGCTTACAGGACACCCAGTAC.

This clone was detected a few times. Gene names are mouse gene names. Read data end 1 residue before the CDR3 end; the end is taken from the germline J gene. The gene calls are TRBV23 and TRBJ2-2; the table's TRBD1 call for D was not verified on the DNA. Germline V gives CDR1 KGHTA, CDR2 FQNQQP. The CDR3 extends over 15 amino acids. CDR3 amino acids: CSSKGQGANTGQLYF. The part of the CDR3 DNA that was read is TGCTCCAGCAAGGGACAGGGAGCAAACACCGGGCAGCTCTAC.

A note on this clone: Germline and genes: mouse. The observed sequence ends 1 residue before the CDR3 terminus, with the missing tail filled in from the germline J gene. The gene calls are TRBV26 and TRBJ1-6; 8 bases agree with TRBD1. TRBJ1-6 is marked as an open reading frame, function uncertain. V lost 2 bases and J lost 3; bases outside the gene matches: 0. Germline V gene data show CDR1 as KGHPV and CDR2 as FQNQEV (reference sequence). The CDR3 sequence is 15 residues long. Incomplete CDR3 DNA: TGTGCCAGCAGTCTGACAGGGGGCTATAATTCGCCCCTCTAC. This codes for CASSLTGGYNSPLY. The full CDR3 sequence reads CASSLTGGYNSPLYF.